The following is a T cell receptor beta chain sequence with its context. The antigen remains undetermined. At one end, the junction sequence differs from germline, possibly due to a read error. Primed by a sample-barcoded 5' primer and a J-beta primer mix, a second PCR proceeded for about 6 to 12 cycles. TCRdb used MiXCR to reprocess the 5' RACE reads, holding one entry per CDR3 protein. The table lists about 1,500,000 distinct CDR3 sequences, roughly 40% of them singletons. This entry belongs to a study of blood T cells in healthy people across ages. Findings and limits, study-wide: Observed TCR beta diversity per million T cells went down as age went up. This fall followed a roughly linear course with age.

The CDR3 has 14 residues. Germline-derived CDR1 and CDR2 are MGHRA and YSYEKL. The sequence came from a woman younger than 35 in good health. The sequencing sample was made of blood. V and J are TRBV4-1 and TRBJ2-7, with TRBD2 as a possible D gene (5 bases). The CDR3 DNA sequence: TGCGCCAGCAGCCAAGATGCGGGCTCCTACGAGAAGTACTTC. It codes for CASSQDAGSYEKYF.